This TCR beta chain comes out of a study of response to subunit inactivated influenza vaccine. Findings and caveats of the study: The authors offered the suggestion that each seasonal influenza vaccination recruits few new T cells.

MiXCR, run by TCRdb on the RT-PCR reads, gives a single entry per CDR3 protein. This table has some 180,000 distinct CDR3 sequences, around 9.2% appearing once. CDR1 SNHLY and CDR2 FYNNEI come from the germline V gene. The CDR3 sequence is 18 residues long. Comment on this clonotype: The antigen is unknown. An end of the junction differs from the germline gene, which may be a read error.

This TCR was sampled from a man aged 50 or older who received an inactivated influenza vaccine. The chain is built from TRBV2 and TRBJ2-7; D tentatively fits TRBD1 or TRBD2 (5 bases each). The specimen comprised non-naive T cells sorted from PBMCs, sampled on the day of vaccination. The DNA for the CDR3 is TGTACCAGCTGGGCTTCCTGGGGGTCCGGGCTTCGACCCTACGAGCAGTACTTC. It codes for CTSWASWGSGLRPYEQYF. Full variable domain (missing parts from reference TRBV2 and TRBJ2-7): EPEVTQTPSHQVTQMGQEVILRCVPISNHLYFYWYRQILGQKVEFLVSFYNNEISEKSEIFDDQFSVERPDGSNFTLKIRSTKLEDSAMYFCTSWASWGSGLRPYEQYFGPGTRLTVT.